The T cell receptor beta chain described here comes from a study of CD8+ T cells in alopecia areata (dated by TCRdb to between 2018 and 2020). Concerning the study at large: The treated patients, all with moderate-to-severe alopecia areata, were enrolled in an open-label pilot trial of oral tofacitinib given at 5 to 10 mg twice daily. Tofacitinib was administered for 6 to 18 months, and 6 months of follow-up off drug were then conducted to assess delayed response and recurrence. For the treated patients, the SALT score, which quantifies what percentage of scalp surface area is affected, served as the measure of disease severity. The study used high-throughput TCRbeta sequencing to examine T cell clonal expansion in alopecia areata, in both the C3H/HeJ mouse model and human patients. Human TCRbeta sequencing covered scalp tissue and sorted CD4+ and CD8+ peripheral blood T cells from patchy and totalis/universalis alopecia areata patients and healthy controls. Biopsies were taken from tofacitinib-treated patients at baseline and again at 4 and 24 weeks into treatment, and several of those patients also had a later scalp biopsy. Clonality in the scalp was compared among normal scalp (n=4), patchy alopecia areata scalp (n=8), and alopecia totalis/universalis scalp (n=8). The RNA source kit depended on sample type: the PAXgene miRNA kit for fixed scalp, the miRNeasy kit for PBMCs, and the RNeasy kit for mouse skin. TCRbeta CDR3 regions were amplified by immunoSEQ multiplex PCR using 35 Vbeta forward and 13 Jbeta reverse primers. Here is what the overall study found, with its caveats: Unlike mouse skin, where gammadelta T cells dominate, normal human skin contains resident alphabeta T cells that get sequenced too, which complicates analysis of the scalp TCR repertoire. Because the treated cohort was small and had just a single nonresponder, larger studies are needed to establish links between baseline CD8+ expansion and response. During tofacitinib treatment, many expanded lesional clones stuck around in both scalp and blood, and this persistence may partly explain why relapse happens after treatment is stopped. Scalp clonality and the number of expanded CD8+ clones among the top 100 scalp clones were significantly decreased by tofacitinib. TCR sequences shared between patients were less clear than in mice, possibly partly because of HLA diversity in the patient population. Higher clonality and more expanded CD8+ clones were observed in lesional scalp than in normal scalp, particularly in alopecia totalis/universalis, a finding suggestive of antigenic drive.

About this clone itself: Which antigen it targets is not known. No quality values exist for individual bases; no much larger clone is one base distant.

The time point label of this sample denotes: 20 to 30 weeks on oral tofacitinib. Sample treatment or condition, as interpreted from the label and publication: oral pan-JAK inhibitor, 5-10 mg twice daily. Lesional scalp punch biopsies and peripheral blood were obtained from alopecia areata patients. After PBMCs were isolated by density centrifugation and stained for CD3, CD4 and CD8, a FACSAria was used to sort CD4+ and CD8+ T cells. The library was obtained by the immunoSEQ multiplex PCR assay. RNA was extracted from all samples and reverse transcribed into cDNA as template for TCR sequencing. SuperScript III was used to make first-strand cDNA, primed with a 2:1 mix of oligo-dT and random hexamers. A synthetic immune receptor repertoire was used to gauge amplification bias, and whatever bias remained was removed computationally. Regarding the original processing steps: After raw reads were preprocessed to remove errors, the CDR3 was defined following IMGT conventions as running from the conserved cysteine to phenylalanine. Clonality was computed as 1 minus the Shannon entropy, with the entropy normalized by log2 of the number of productive unique TCRs. Scalp TCRbeta sequences were cross-referenced with sorted blood CD4 and CD8 repertoires so that the CD4 or CD8 identity of scalp clones could be inferred. TCRdb's version of the immuneACCESS table is confined to in-frame rearrangements and falls short of the full clone set. An unresolved V gene accounts for under half of the shortfall where checked; the remainder is of unknown origin. V and J calls and clone size are those listed in that table; D and trimming were worked out from the DNA. The sample yields more than 150,000 clones; around 60% were counted once. Of the sample, 10% to 15% is held by the ten largest clones.

The receptor was isolated from a human donor with alopecia areata. The source was CD8+ T cells sorted from blood, collected at week 24, from a patient treated with tofacitinib.

The CDR3 sequence is CASSPEGNTEAFF. DNA sequence: TGTGCCAGCAGCCCGGAGGGGAACACTGAAGCTTTCTTT. The sequence is built from TRBV6-5 and TRBJ1-1, with the D gene uncertain. The germline V gene sets CDR1 to MNHEY and CDR2 to SVGAGI. Counted from cysteine to phenylalanine, this CDR3 has 13 amino acids. The DNA shown is the 39-base CDR3, in frame from base 1. V is cut by 6 bases and J by 1 base, and the space between the germline ends is 9 bases.